This note documents a single T cell receptor beta chain sequence. Method: immunoSEQ multiplex PCR; TCRdb's copy keeps in-frame clones and lacks some. There are around 250,000 clones in the sample; 85% to 90% occur only once, and roughly a sixth lies in the top ten. The CDR3 is 13 residues long. The germline gives CDR1 GTSNPN, CDR2 SVGIG (reference sequence). Deletions cut 1 base from V and 4 bases from J, with 10 bases between. The sample belongs to a study of blood T cell repertoires in COVID-19. Study at large: Specimens from acute and convalescent COVID-19 originated in the United States, Italy and Spain.

The sequence came from a man in his late teens or twenties who had recovered from COVID-19. This sequence joins TRBV30 and TRBJ2-5, with TRBD2 as a possible D gene (6 bases). The sample was PBMCs or T cells enriched from blood (not recorded which). The CDR3 spells CAWSGSGGETQYF. The CDR3 DNA reads as TGTGCCTGGAGTGGTTCCGGGGGAGAGACCCAGTACTTC. Variable domain in full (rest from reference TRBV30 and TRBJ2-5): SQTIHQWPATLVQPVGSPLSLECTVEGTSNPNLYWYRQAAGRGLQLLFYSVGIGQISSEVPQNLSASRPQDRQFILSSKKLLLSDSGFYLCAWSGSGGETQYFGPGTRLLVL.